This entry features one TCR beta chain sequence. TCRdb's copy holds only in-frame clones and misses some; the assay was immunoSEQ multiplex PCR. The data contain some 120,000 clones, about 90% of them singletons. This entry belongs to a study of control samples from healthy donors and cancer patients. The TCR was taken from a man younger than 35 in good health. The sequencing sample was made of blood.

The CDR3 coding sequence is TGTGCCAGTAGTATCCCCGGCATAACAGGGACTGGGGCCAACGTCCTGACTTTC. This codes for CASSIPGITGTGANVLTF. The chain links TRBV19 to TRBJ2-6; D possibly corresponds to TRBD1 (6 bases). V lost 3 bases to trimming and J lost 2 bases, with 17 bases between them. Per germline, CDR1 LNHDA and CDR2 SQIVND (reference sequence). This CDR3 region has 18 residues.